The 26 T cell receptor beta chains below all came from one sample that was sequenced in a study of technical replicates of blood from a few donors. Assay used: immunoSEQ multiplex PCR; TCRdb lists only in-frame clones, some missing. The table has some 66,000 clones, about 98% seen once. The material sequenced was T cells isolated from PBMCs. These receptors all come from a human donor in good health.

The rearrangement uses TRBV2 and TRBJ2-1, with a tentative D call TRBD1 (6 bases). V was shortened by 2 bases and J by 4 bases, with 15 bases between the two germline ends. In germline, CDR1 is SNHLY, CDR2 FYNNEI. The CDR3 spans 16 residues. The chain's CDR3 is CASSESFWDTYNEQFF. CDR3 DNA sequence: TGTGCCAGCAGTGAATCGTTTTGGGACACATACAATGAGCAGTTCTTC.

The J gene is TRBJ1-6, the V gene TRBV30; D is perhaps TRBD1 (5 bases). V was clipped by 1 base and J by 9 bases, with 10 bases between them. Looked up from germline, CDR1 is GTSNPN and CDR2 is SVGIG (reference sequence). The CDR3 has 13 amino acids. This CDR3 is CAWSGDWGSPLHF. CDR3 bases: TGTGCCTGGAGTGGGGACTGGGGTTCACCCCTCCACTTT.

The rearrangement uses TRBV6-1 and TRBJ2-5, with a tentative D call TRBD2 (5 bases). Germline loops: CDR1 MNHNS, CDR2 SASEGT. This CDR3 region has 14 residues. V lost 4 bases and J lost 5, with 14 bases in between. The CDR3 coding sequence is TGTGCCAGCAGTGGAAGGGCACAGCGGGAGACCCAGTACTTC. Protein product: CASSGRAQRETQYF.

V and J are TRBV1 and TRBJ1-1; the listed D gene, TRBD1, was not tested against the DNA. TRBV1 is given as a pseudogene. The CDR3 is 15 residues long. The CDR3 nucleotides read TGCACCAGCAGCCAAGGCACAGGGATGAACACTGAAGCTTTCTTT. This translates into CTSSQGTGMNTEAFF.

The V and J genes are TRBV7-2 and TRBJ2-4; 7 nucleotides line up with TRBD1. V trimming: 1 base; J trimming: 3 bases; junction bases outside the gene matches: 3. The CDR3 loop spans 15 amino acids. CDR1 is SGHTA, CDR2 FQGNSA, per germline. The CDR3 coding sequence is TGTGCCAGCAGCTTAGTGGGACAGCTCAAAAACATTCAGTACTTC. Protein product: CASSLVGQLKNIQYF.

The chain carries TRBV5-4 and TRBJ2-7; D is perhaps TRBD2 (5 bases). Germline V gives CDR1 SGHNT, CDR2 YYREEE (reference sequence). This CDR3 is built from 13 residues. The CDR3 coding sequence is TGTGTCATGAGCACGGGATTGGCGTACGAGCAGTACTTC. Translating gives CVMSTGLAYEQYF.

The chain uses TRBV4-1 and TRBJ2-7; 9 bases are a match to TRBD2. J lost 1 base, V lost 3 bases, and 7 bases had no gene match. Germline values: CDR1 MGHRA, CDR2 YSYEKL. This CDR3 contains 16 residues. CDR3 coding DNA: TGCGCCAGCAGCCAGCCGACTAGCGGTCGATCCTACGAGCAGTACTTC. Protein sequence: CASSQPTSGRSYEQYF.

The chain is built from TRBV7-8 and TRBJ2-5, with D maybe TRBD2 (5 bases). This CDR3 has 14 residues. Germline V gene data show CDR1 as SGHVS and CDR2 as FQNEAQ. Trimming cost V 5 bases and J 3 bases, with 13 bases left between them. CDR3 protein: CASSRLAGEETQYF. Here the CDR3 DNA reads TGTGCCAGCAGCCGACTTGCCGGGGAAGAGACCCAGTACTTC.

The V call is TRBV7-9, the J call TRBJ2-7, with D hard to call. The CDR3 has 15 residues. Germline lookup yields CDR1 SEHNR and CDR2 FQNEAQ (reference sequence). V was trimmed by 5 bases and J by 5 bases, leaving 19 bases between them. Here the CDR3 DNA reads TGTGCCAGCAGCAGCCCGGGTAGCTCGCTTCACGAGCAGTACTTC. The encoded protein is CASSSPGSSLHEQYF.

This chain uses TRBV5-4 with TRBJ2-3, with TRBD2 identical over 9 bases. Trimming cost V 3 bases and J 2 bases; bases outside gene matches: 10. This CDR3 is built from 17 residues. CDR1 and CDR2 from the germline V gene are SGHNT and YYREEE (reference sequence). CDR3 residues: CASSSKGLAGYTDTQYF. Written as DNA, the CDR3 is TGTGCCAGCAGCTCGAAGGGACTAGCAGGGTACACAGATACGCAGTATTTT.

The chain uses TRBV6-1 and TRBJ1-5; perhaps TRBD1 as D (5 bases). The CDR3 is made up of 15 amino acids. V shed 0 bases and J shed 4 bases, with 10 bases lying between them. Looked up from germline, CDR1 is MNHNS and CDR2 is SASEGT. The CDR3, as DNA: TGTGCCAGCAGTGAAGCGACAGTGAAGAATCAGCCCCAGCATTTT. As protein: CASSEATVKNQPQHF.

The table lists this clone with a count of one. This CDR3 is CASRRLMSGRRSNYGYTF. The CDR3 DNA reads TGTGCCAGCCGCCGGCTTATGTCCGGCAGGCGATCCAACTATGGCTACACCTTC. The gene calls are TRBV16 and TRBJ1-2, with D hard to call. This CDR3 is 18 amino acids long. The V gene lost 8 bases and the J gene lost 2 bases, with 27 bases spanning the gap. Per the germline V gene, CDR1 is KGHSY and CDR2 is FQNENV. Variable domain in full (rest from reference TRBV16 and TRBJ1-2): GEEVAQTPKHLVRGEGQKAKLYCAPIKGHSYVFWYQQVLKNEFKFLISFQNENVFDETGMPKERFSAKCLPNSPCSLEIQATKLEDSAVYFCASRRLMSGRRSNYGYTFGSGTRLTVV.

The CDR3 sequence is CAWSEGLAKETQYF. DNA for the CDR3: TGTGCCTGGAGTGAGGGACTAGCCAAAGAGACCCAGTACTTC. The V gene is TRBV30, the J gene TRBJ2-5; 9 bases align to TRBD2. The CDR3 is 14 amino acids. Germline lookup yields CDR1 GTSNPN and CDR2 SVGIG (reference sequence). After removal of 1 base from V and 3 bases from J, the junction contained 3 bases not matched to a gene.

The chain couples TRBV19 to TRBJ1-5, with D tentatively TRBD1 (6 bases). Deletions cut 3 bases from V and 6 bases from J, with 15 bases between. CDR1 is LNHDA and CDR2 is SQIVND in the germline V gene (reference sequence). The CDR3 sequence is 15 residues long. CDR3 amino acids: CASSIDDRPSQPQHF. DNA for the CDR3: TGTGCCAGTAGTATTGACGACAGGCCGAGTCAGCCCCAGCATTTT.

This clone appeared once. The rearrangement uses TRBV29-1 and TRBJ2-7; a weak D match, TRBD2 (6 bases). The CDR3 is made up of 13 amino acids. Trimming removed 4 bases from V and 2 bases from J, with 12 bases in between. Germline CDR1 is SQVTM and CDR2 is ANQGSEA. CDR3 coding DNA: TGCAGCGTTGTACTAGCAGGCGCCTACGAGCAGTACTTC. It is translated as CSVVLAGAYEQYF.

The chain combines TRBV5-4 with TRBJ1-2; the match to TRBD1 covers 8 bases. Germline V lookup: CDR1 SGHNT, CDR2 YYREEE (reference sequence). V dropped 3 bases and J dropped 7; count of bases not matched to a gene: 8. The CDR3 contains 14 residues. The CDR3 here is CASSYLDRDVGYTF. CDR3 nucleotide sequence: TGTGCCAGCAGCTACCTGGACAGGGATGTTGGCTACACCTTC.

This CDR3 reads CASEPGQVIGKLFF. CDR3 coding DNA: TGTGCCAGTGAACCGGGACAGGTTATCGGAAAACTGTTTTTT. V gene TRBV6-1 combines with J gene TRBJ1-4, with 8 bases identical to TRBD1. Germline values: CDR1 MNHNS, CDR2 SASEGT. V lost 9 bases and J lost 10; bases outside the gene matches: 13. CDR3 length: 14 amino acids.

This clone was seen a single time. The V and J genes are TRBV15 and TRBJ1-1; TRBD1 is a possible D gene (5 bases). Trimming cost V 5 bases and J 11 bases, with 18 bases left between them. Germline loops: CDR1 LNHNV, CDR2 YYDKDF (reference sequence). The CDR3 loop spans 13 amino acids. The CDR3 loop is CATSHDRNLVAFF. The CDR3, as DNA: TGTGCCACCAGCCATGACAGAAATTTGGTTGCTTTCTTT.

This chain uses TRBV5-1 with TRBJ1-4; possible D gene TRBD1, 5 bases. V gave up 0 bases and J gave up 8 bases, with 11 bases separating them. The CDR3 contains 14 residues. Germline V CDR1 and CDR2: SGHRS, YFSETQ. CDR3 sequence (DNA): TGCGCCAGCAGCTTGGGTCAGGGTGTCGAAAAACTGTTTTTT. It translates to CASSLGQGVEKLFF.

The genes are TRBV7-8 and TRBJ2-3, with TRBD1 as a possible D gene (5 bases). The CDR3 contains 16 residues. CDR1 is SGHVS and CDR2 is FQNEAQ in the germline V gene. Deletions cut 5 bases from V and 5 bases from J, with 20 bases between. CDR3 in DNA: TGTGCCAGCAGCCCCATAGGGGTTCTCGTACGAGATACGCAGTATTTT. The encoded protein is CASSPIGVLVRDTQYF.

The gene calls are TRBV5-8 and TRBJ1-4; D is unresolved. The CDR3 length is 17 residues. Deletions cut 0 bases from V and 0 bases from J, with 12 bases between. Germline V gives CDR1 SGHTS, CDR2 YDEGEE. The CDR3 DNA reads TGTGCCAGCAGCTTGGCCGACATACTTGCAACTAATGAAAAACTGTTTTTT. This gives the protein CASSLADILATNEKLFF.

The chain links TRBV10-3 to TRBJ1-6, with 7 bases aligning to TRBD1. In germline, CDR1 is ENHRY, CDR2 SYGVKD. CDR3 length: 16 amino acids. The V segment lost 0 bases and the J segment 9 bases; nucleotides outside the gene matches: 8. Here the CDR3 reads CAISESGTVGPSPLHF. CDR3 in DNA: TGTGCCATCAGTGAGTCCGGGACAGTGGGACCTTCACCCCTCCACTTT.

This chain links TRBV7-7 with TRBJ1-4; D may be TRBD1 (5 bases). Trimming removed 5 bases from V and 8 bases from J, with 12 bases in between. This CDR3 spans 13 amino acids. Germline V gives CDR1 SSHAT, CDR2 FNYEAQ (reference sequence). CDR3 in amino acids: CASSPGAWEKLFF. The DNA of the CDR3 is TGTGCCAGCAGCCCTGGGGCGTGGGAAAAACTGTTTTTT.

V gene TRBV14 combines with J gene TRBJ1-1, with TRBD1 identical over 8 bases. Looked up from germline, CDR1 is SGHDN and CDR2 is FVKESK. Trimming removed 8 bases from V and 0 bases from J; junction bases left unmatched: 17. The CDR3 totals 18 residues. The CDR3 is CASLQGRRTGKLNTEAFF. The CDR3 DNA reads as TGTGCCAGCCTGCAGGGGCGGAGGACAGGGAAGCTGAACACTGAAGCTTTCTTT.

The chain combines TRBV27 with TRBJ2-1; D may be TRBD1 (6 bases). Germline V gives CDR1 MNHEY, CDR2 SMNVEV (reference sequence). The CDR3 consists of 14 residues. V lost 7 bases and J lost 4, with 14 bases in between. The CDR3 is CASTTQDRYNEQFF. The CDR3 bases are TGTGCCAGCACCACCCAAGACAGGTACAATGAGCAGTTCTTC.

The gene calls are TRBV30 and TRBJ1-5; D uncertain. V gave up 2 bases and J gave up 6 bases, with 11 bases separating them. Germline V CDR1 and CDR2: GTSNPN, SVGIG (reference sequence). The CDR3 contains 13 residues. CDR3 residues: CAWSRPGTQPQHF. The CDR3 bases are TGTGCCTGGAGTAGACCAGGTACTCAGCCCCAGCATTTT. Combining the CDR3 with reference TRBV30 and TRBJ1-5 gives the whole variable domain SQTIHQWPATLVQPVGSPLSLECTVEGTSNPNLYWYRQAAGRGLQLLFYSVGIGQISSEVPQNLSASRPQDRQFILSSKKLLLSDSGFYLCAWSRPGTQPQHFGDGTRLSIL.